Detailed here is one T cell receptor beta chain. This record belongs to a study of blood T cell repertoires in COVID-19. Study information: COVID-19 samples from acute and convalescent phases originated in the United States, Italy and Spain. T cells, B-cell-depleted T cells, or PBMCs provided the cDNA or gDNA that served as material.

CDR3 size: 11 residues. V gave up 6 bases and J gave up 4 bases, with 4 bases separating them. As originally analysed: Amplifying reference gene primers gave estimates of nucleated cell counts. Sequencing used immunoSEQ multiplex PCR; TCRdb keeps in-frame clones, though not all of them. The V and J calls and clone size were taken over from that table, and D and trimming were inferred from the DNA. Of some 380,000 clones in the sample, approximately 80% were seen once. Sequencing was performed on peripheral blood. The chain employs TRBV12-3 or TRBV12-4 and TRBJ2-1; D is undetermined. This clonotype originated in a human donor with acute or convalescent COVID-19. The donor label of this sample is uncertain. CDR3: CASSQYNEQFF. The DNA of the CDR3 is TGTGCCAGCAGCCAATACAATGAGCAGTTCTTC.